This T cell receptor beta chain stems from a study of blood T cell repertoires in COVID-19. At the level of the study: The samples span acute and convalescent COVID-19 from the United States, Italy and Spain. Sample material is recorded as cDNA or gDNA derived from T cells, B-cell-depleted T cells, or PBMCs.

Source study methods: Estimates of nucleated cell counts were drawn from the amplification of reference gene primers. Assay used: immunoSEQ multiplex PCR; TCRdb lists only in-frame clones, some missing. V and J calls and clone size come straight from that table; D and trimming were deduced from the DNA. The profile shows 260,000 or so clones, 88% of them singletons. The germline V gene has CDR1 MDHEN and CDR2 SYDVKM. The CDR3 sequence is 16 residues long. V was cut by 5 bases and J by 6 bases, with 22 bases left in between. Sequenced sample: peripheral blood. The receptor was derived from a human donor in a cohort sampled during active COVID-19. The rearrangement links TRBV28 to TRBJ1-2; D not resolved. The CDR3 protein is CASSAHSEGGVNGYTF. The CDR3 bases are TGTGCCAGCAGTGCACACTCAGAGGGCGGGGTGAATGGCTACACCTTC.